The TCR beta chain described here comes from a study of T cell responses to AZD1222 COVID-19 vaccine (dated by TCRdb to the early 2020s). At the level of the whole study: TCR sequencing was performed for 233 trial participants, of whom about 200 were given two doses of AZD1222 and around 26 were given two doses of MenACWY control vaccine. Enrollment into the trials was organized by age into subgroups of 18-55, 56-69 and 70-plus years, and those subgroups contained roughly 140, 27 and 60 TCR-sequenced participants, respectively.

The CDR3 regions of human TCRbeta chains were analyzed by immunosequencing. As for the original processing: TCRs in the repertoires were matched against a reference library of SARS-CoV-2-specific TCRs that had been generated with the MIRA antigen-specificity platform. Breadth was defined as the fraction of unique TCRs that were SARS-CoV-2-associated. Depth was defined as the fraction of total T cells that were SARS-CoV-2-associated. Using the MIRA data, each spike-specific TCR was mapped to the spike region that the TCR reacts to and placed in a CD4 or CD8 class. Log10-transformed breadth and depth values were compared by one-way ANOVA with Sidak's multiple comparisons tests. The immuneACCESS repertoire file appears here via TCRdb, limited to in-frame rearrangements. These files lack a portion of the clones; in checked studies, under half of the deficit traces to unresolved V genes, and the cause of the others is not known. The D gene and trimming were derived from the DNA, and the V and J assignments and clone size from that table. Within this sample are approximately 130,000 clones, with over 75% of them counted one time only. The leading ten clones occupy around 5% of the sample.

Here is what the overall study found, with its caveats: Epitopes outside the regions mutated in the B.1.351 and B.1.1.7 variants were reportedly recognized by nearly half of the unique spike-specific TCRs. The whole spike protein was spanned by vaccine-associated CD4 TCRs, and dominant responses were seen in regions 160-218 and 743-854. Because no samples from the day 14 peak response were available, repertoires could be characterized only after the peak T cell response. The 56-69-year group was small, and its depth increase did not reach significance, likely because of low power. Participants were mostly white British, with more females than males. The authors suggested clonal diversity may have been underestimated. A significant rise in spike-specific TCR breadth and depth was observed after two AZD1222 doses relative to day 0 and relative to MenACWY recipients. Conclusions about previously exposed vaccinees are limited because only a handful of AZD1222 recipients were SARS-CoV-2 seropositive at baseline.

This clone was counted only a few times. Its binding antigen is unknown. No quality values exist for individual bases; no much larger clone is one base distant. Sample time point, as interpreted from the label and publication: about 28 days (+/-7) after the second vaccine dose. AZD1222 recipients given second doses at about 4 weeks or at about 12 weeks were pooled, since spike-specific TCR depth and breadth were not found to differ between the two schedules. Vaccinee samples came from UK trials COV001 and COV002, including a single-blind randomized controlled phase 2/3 trial of AZD1222 (ChAdOx1 nCoV-19) in healthy adults. Trial participant PBMC samples were collected at day 0 and day 28 after the second dose for TCRbeta chain sequencing. The sequence was collected from an adult who received the AZD1222 COVID-19 vaccine. The starting material was peripheral blood, obtained 28 days after the second AZD1222 dose.

The DNA sequence is given as TGTGCCAGTAGTCCGATCGAGGGTATGAACACTGAAGCTTTCTTT. It translates as CASSPIEGMNTEAFF. The V and J genes are TRBV19 and TRBJ1-1; no D gene call is confident. The cysteine opens and the phenylalanine closes a CDR3 of 15 amino acids. The only DNA kept is the CDR3, 45 bases in frame from the first base. CDR1 and CDR2 were assigned from the germline V gene (reference sequence) as LNHDA and SQIVND. V sheds 5 bases and J sheds 0 bases, leaving 13 bases between their ends. Supplemented by the reference TRBV19 and TRBJ1-1 proteins around the CDR3, the complete variable domain is DGGITQSPKYLFRKEGQNVTLSCEQNLNHDAMYWYRQDPGQGLRLIYYSQIVNDFQKGDIAEGYSVSREKKESFPLTVTSAQKNPTAFYLCASSPIEGMNTEAFFGQGTRLTVV.